This T cell receptor (beta chain) derives from a study of human T cells and chemical hapten exposure. Whole-study context: Each patch test put 0.01% DPC on the upper back, and results were read at 6 days. Regarding the study as a whole: Each of the donors had alopecia, so their immune responses may not resemble those of healthy people. There were significantly more large CDR3 similarity clusters among expanded TCRs than among controls.

On this clonotype itself: The antigen remains unidentified.

CDR1 and CDR2 (germline): DFQATT, SNEGSKA (reference sequence). The CDR3 contains 14 residues. With 3 bases clipped from V and 4 bases from J, the junction kept 5 bases outside the gene matches. Time point indicated: patch test 1, 2 weeks after DPC sensitization. Treatment given: therapeutic diphenylcyclopropenone sensitization with weekly scalp DPC. The authors' total RNA extraction used unfractionated whole blood. TCRdb reanalysed the RACE reads using MiXCR and keeps one entry per CDR3 protein. The sample comprises roughly 160,000 distinct CDR3 sequences, about 15% of which are singletons, and 1.5% to 2% rests with the top ten.

The chain has TRBV20-1 and TRBJ2-1; 8 nucleotides line up with TRBD2. The sequence derives from a woman aged 25 to 39 with alopecia areata. Some clones in this sample may be carry-over from other donors' samples. The material sequenced was whole blood, taken in connection with sensitization to the hapten diphenylcyclopropenone (DPC). The CDR3, as DNA: TGCAGTGCTAGGGGGCGACTAGCGTACAATGAGCAGTTCTTC. Protein product: CSARGRLAYNEQFF.